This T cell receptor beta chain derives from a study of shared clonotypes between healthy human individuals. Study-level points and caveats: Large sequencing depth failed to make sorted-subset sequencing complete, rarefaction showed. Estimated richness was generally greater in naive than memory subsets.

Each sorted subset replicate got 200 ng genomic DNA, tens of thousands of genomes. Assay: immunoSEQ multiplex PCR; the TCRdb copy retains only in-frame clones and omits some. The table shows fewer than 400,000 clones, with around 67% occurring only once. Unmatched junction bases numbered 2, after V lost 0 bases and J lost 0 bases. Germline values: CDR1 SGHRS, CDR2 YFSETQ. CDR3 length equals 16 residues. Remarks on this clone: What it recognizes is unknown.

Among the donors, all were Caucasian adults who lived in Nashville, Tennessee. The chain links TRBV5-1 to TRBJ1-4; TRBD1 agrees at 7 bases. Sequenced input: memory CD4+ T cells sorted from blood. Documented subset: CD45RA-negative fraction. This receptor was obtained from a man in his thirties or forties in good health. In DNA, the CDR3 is TGCGCCAGCAGCTTGGGGACAGGTGCAACTAATGAAAAACTGTTTTTT. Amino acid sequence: CASSLGTGATNEKLFF.